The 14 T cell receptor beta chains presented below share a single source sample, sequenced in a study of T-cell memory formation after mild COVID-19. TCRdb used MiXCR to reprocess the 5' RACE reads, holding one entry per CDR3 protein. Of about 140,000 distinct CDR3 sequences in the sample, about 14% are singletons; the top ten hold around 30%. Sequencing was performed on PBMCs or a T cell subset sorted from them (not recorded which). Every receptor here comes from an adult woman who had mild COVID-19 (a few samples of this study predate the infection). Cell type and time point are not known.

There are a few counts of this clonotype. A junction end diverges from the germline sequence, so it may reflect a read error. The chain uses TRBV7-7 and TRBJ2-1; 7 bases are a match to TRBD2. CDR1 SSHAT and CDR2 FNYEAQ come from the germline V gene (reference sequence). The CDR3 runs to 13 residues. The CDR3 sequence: CASSLSGGNEQFF. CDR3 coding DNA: TGTGCTAGCAGCTTATCGGGGGGCAATGAGCAGTTCTTC. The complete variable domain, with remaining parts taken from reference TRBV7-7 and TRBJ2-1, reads GAGVSQSPRYKVTKRGQDVTLRCDPISSHATLYWYQQALGQGPEFLTYFNYEAQPDKSGLPSDRFSAERPEGSISTLTIQRTEQRDSAMYRCASSLSGGNEQFFGPGTRLTVL.

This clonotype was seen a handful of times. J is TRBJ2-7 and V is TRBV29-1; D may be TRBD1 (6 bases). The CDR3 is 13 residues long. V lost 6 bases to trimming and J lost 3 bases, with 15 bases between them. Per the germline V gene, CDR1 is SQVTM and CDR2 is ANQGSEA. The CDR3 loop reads CSVKTTGIYEQYF. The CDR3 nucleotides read TGCAGCGTGAAAACGACAGGTATCTACGAGCAGTACTTC.

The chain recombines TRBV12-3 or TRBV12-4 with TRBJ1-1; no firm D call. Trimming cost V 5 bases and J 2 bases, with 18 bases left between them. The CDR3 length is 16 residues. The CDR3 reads CASSPLRGLTNTEAFF. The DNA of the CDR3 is TGTGCCAGCAGTCCCCTTCGTGGGTTAACAAACACTGAAGCTTTCTTT.

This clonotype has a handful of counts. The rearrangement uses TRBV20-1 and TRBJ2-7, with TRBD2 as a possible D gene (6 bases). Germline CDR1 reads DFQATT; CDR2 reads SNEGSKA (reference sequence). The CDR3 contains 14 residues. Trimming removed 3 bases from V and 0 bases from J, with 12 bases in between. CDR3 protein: CSASSTGSSYEQYF. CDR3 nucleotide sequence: TGCAGTGCTAGCTCCACCGGGAGCTCCTACGAGCAGTACTTC.

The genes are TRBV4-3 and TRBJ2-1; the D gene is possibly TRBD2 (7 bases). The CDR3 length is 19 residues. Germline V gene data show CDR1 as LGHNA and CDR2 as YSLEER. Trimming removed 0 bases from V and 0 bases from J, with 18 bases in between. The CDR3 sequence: CASSQDSREGGSSYNEQFF. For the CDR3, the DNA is TGCGCCAGCAGCCAAGACTCCAGGGAGGGGGGGAGCTCCTACAATGAGCAGTTCTTC.

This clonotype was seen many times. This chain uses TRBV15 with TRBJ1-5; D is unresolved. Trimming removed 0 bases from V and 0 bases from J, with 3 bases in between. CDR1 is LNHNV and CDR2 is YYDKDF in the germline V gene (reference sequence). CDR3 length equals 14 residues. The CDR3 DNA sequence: TGTGCCACCAGCAGAGAATATAGCAATCAGCCCCAGCATTTT. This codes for CATSREYSNQPQHF. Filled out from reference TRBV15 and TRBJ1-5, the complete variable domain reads DAMVIQNPRYQVTQFGKPVTLSCSQTLNHNVMYWYQQKSSQAPKLLFHYYDKDFNNEADTPDNFQSRRPNTSFCFLDIRSPGLGDTAMYLCATSREYSNQPQHFGDGTRLSIL.

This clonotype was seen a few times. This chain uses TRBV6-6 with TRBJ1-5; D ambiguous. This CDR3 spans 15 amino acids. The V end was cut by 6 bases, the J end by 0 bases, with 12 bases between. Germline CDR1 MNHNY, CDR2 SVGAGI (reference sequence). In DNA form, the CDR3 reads TGTGCCAGCAGCGATCGAGGGAATAGCAATCAGCCCCAGCATTTT. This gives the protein CASSDRGNSNQPQHF.

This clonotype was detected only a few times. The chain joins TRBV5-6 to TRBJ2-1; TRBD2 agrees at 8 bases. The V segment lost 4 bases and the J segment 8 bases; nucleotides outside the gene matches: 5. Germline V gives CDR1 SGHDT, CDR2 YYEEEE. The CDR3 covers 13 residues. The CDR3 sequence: CASSPLLADEQFF. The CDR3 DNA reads TGTGCCAGCAGCCCATTACTAGCGGATGAGCAGTTCTTC.

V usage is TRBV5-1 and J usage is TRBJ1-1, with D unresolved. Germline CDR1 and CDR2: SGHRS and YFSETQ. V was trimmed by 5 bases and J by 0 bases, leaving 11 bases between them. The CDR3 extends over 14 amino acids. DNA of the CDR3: TGCGCCAGCAGTTTCGCAAGCGTGAACACTGAAGCTTTCTTT. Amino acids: CASSFASVNTEAFF.

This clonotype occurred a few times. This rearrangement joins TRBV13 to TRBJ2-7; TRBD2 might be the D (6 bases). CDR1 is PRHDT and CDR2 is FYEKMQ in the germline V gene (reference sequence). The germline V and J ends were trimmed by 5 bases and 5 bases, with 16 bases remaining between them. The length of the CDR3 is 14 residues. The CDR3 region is CASSPEEGINEQYF. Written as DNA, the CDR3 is TGTGCCAGCAGCCCTGAGGAGGGGATCAACGAGCAGTACTTC.

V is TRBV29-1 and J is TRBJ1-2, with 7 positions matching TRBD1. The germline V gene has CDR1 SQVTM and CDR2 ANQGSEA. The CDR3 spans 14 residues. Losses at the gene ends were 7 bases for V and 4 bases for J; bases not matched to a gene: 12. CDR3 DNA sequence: TGCAGCGCGTTTACAGGGGCCCTTTTCTATGGCTACACCTTC. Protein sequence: CSAFTGALFYGYTF.

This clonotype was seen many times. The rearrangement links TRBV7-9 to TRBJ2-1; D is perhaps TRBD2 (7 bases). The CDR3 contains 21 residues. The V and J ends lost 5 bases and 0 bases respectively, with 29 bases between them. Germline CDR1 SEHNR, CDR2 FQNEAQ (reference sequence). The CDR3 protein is CASSPGPGASGRLTSYNEQFF. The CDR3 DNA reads TGTGCCAGCAGCCCTGGACCGGGGGCTAGCGGACGCCTCACCTCCTACAATGAGCAGTTCTTC. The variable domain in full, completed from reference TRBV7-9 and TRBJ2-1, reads DTGVSQNPRHKITKRGQNVTFRCDPISEHNRLYWYRQTLGQGPEFLTYFQNEAQLEKSRLLSDRFSAERPKGSFSTLEIQRTEQGDSAMYLCASSPGPGASGRLTSYNEQFFGPGTRLTVL.

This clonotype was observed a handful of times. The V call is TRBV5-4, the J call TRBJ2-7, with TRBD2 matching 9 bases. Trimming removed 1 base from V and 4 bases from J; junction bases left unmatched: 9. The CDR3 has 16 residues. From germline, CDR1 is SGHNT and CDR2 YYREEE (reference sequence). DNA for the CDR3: TGTGCCAGCAGCTTGATAGCGGGAGTGTATCGGTACGAGCAGTACTTC. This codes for CASSLIAGVYRYEQYF.

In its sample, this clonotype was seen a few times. In DNA form, the CDR3 reads TGCGCCAGCAGAGGGGGCGGGGATGAGCAGTTCTTC. Its protein is CASRGGGDEQFF. J is TRBJ2-1 and V is TRBV5-1, with D possibly TRBD1 on 7 matching bases. CDR1 SGHRS and CDR2 YFSETQ come from the germline V gene. Trimming removed 5 bases at V and 8 bases at J, with 11 bases between. The CDR3 has 12 amino acids.